These 13 T cell receptor beta chains originate from one sample sequenced in a study of vaccination effects on CD4 cells after COVID-19. No antigen is known for these receptors. Produced via immunoSEQ multiplex PCR; TCRdb's table is partial and in-frame only. The repertoire includes more than 40,000 clones, nearly 75% of them detected once, and around 16% sits in the top ten. Sequencing in the ViraFEST assay came after antigen-specific CD4+ T cells had been expanded with viral peptide pools, which were used to stimulate PBMC. Culturing for around ten days preceded CD4+ T cell isolation. The cohort was immunized with two doses of either the BNT162b2 or mRNA-1273 vaccine. Sequenced here: CD4+ T cells from PBMCs cultured with HCoV-OC43 spike peptides, sampled after COVID-19 vaccination. The subset is: HCoV-OC43 spike overlapping peptide pool stimulation. These receptors were obtained from a human donor who received a COVID-19 vaccine.

V is TRBV12-5 and J is TRBJ2-4; possible D gene TRBD2, 5 bases. V shed 4 bases and J shed 6 bases, with 16 bases lying between them. This CDR3 is built from 15 residues. Looked up from germline, CDR1 is LGHNT and CDR2 is FRNRAP. CDR3 in amino acids: CASGWVPIRGNIQYF. The CDR3 nucleotides are TGTGCTAGTGGTTGGGTACCTATCCGGGGAAACATTCAGTACTTC.

The V and J genes are TRBV5-4 and TRBJ2-7; the D is unclear. Trimming removed 0 bases at V and 3 bases at J, with 7 bases between. The CDR3 covers 13 residues. The germline V gene has CDR1 SGHNT and CDR2 YYREEE (reference sequence). The CDR3 protein is CASSLDTNYEQYF. Written as DNA, the CDR3 is TGTGCCAGCAGCTTGGACACTAACTACGAGCAGTACTTC. Based on the CDR3 plus reference TRBV5-4 and TRBJ2-7, the full variable domain is ETGVTQSPTHLIKTRGQQVTLRCSSQSGHNTVSWYQQALGQGPQFIFQYYREEENGRGNFPPRFSGLQFPNYSSELNVNALELDDSALYLCASSLDTNYEQYFGPGTRLTVT.

This clone was recorded at least ten times. The gene calls are TRBV30 and TRBJ1-2; TRBD1 is a possible D gene (6 bases). The germline V gene has CDR1 GTSNPN and CDR2 SVGIG (reference sequence). Trimming removed 4 bases from V and 8 bases from J, with 17 bases in between. The CDR3 contains 13 residues. CDR3 in amino acids: CAWKSPGARGYTF. CDR3 DNA sequence: TGTGCCTGGAAGTCCCCAGGGGCGAGGGGCTACACCTTC.

The chain is built from TRBV5-6 and TRBJ1-1; tentative D call: TRBD1 (6 bases). Germline assignment: CDR1 SGHDT and CDR2 YYEEEE. V lost 0 bases and J 2 bases, leaving 11 bases between the germline ends. The CDR3 runs 15 residues. CDR3 DNA sequence: TGTGCCAGCAGCTTGGTGGGGGCGTATAACACTGAAGCTTTCTTT. It specifies CASSLVGAYNTEAFF.

This clone turned up a few times. This chain uses TRBV6-1 with TRBJ1-6; D is undetermined. From germline, CDR1 is MNHNS and CDR2 SASEGT. V lost 3 bases, J lost 10 bases, and 10 bases lay in between. This CDR3 comprises 13 residues. The CDR3 loop reads CASSESYQSPLHF. For the CDR3, the DNA is TGTGCCAGCAGTGAGTCGTATCAGTCACCCCTCCACTTT.

This chain connects TRBV2 to TRBJ2-7, with 9 positions matching TRBD1. Germline V CDR1 and CDR2: SNHLY, FYNNEI. Trimming cost V 5 bases and J 7 bases; bases outside gene matches: 6. There are 13 residues in the CDR3. For the CDR3, the DNA is TGTGCCAGCAGTCCGGACAGGGGATGGGAGCAGTACTTC. Protein: CASSPDRGWEQYF.

This clone was counted a few times. The chain couples TRBV10-1 to TRBJ2-7, with no clear D. V shed 5 bases and J shed 3 bases, with 5 bases lying between them. Germline lookup yields CDR1 WNHNN and CDR2 SYGVQD (reference sequence). This CDR3 is built from 11 residues. CDR3 bases: TGCGCCAGCAGTCAGAACTACGAGCAGTACTTC. This sequence encodes CASSQNYEQYF.

CDR3 loop: CASSQVTGLAGGNTGELFF. DNA of the CDR3: TGTGCCAGCAGCCAAGTTACCGGACTAGCGGGGGGGAACACCGGGGAGCTGTTTTTT. The chain joins TRBV4-2 to TRBJ2-2; 14 bases fit TRBD2. This CDR3 is built from 19 residues. Trimming cost V 1 base and J 1 base; bases outside gene matches: 5. Germline V CDR1 and CDR2: LGHNA, YNFKEQ.

The V and J genes are TRBV2 and TRBJ2-7, with D possibly being TRBD1 (6 bases). This CDR3 is built from 13 residues. V lost 4 bases, J lost 3 bases, and 10 bases lay in between. CDR1 is SNHLY, CDR2 FYNNEI, per germline. In DNA form, the CDR3 reads TGTGCCAGCAGTGCTCAACAGGGCTACGAGCAGTACTTC. It specifies CASSAQQGYEQYF.

This clone has only one observation. The J gene is TRBJ1-3, the V gene TRBV6-6; D might be TRBD1 (5 bases). Per germline, CDR1 MNHNY and CDR2 SVGAGI (reference sequence). CDR3 size: 16 residues. V was pared by 9 bases and J by 0 bases, with 18 bases between. This chain's CDR3 is CASLGFGQFSGNTIYF. In DNA form, the CDR3 reads TGTGCCAGTTTGGGTTTCGGACAATTCTCTGGAAACACCATATATTTT.

The rearrangement links TRBV6-5 to TRBJ2-7; 12 bases map to TRBD1. Germline V lookup: CDR1 MNHEY, CDR2 SVGAGI. V lost 7 bases to trimming and J lost 3 bases; unmatched junction nucleotides: 7. The CDR3 has 15 residues. The CDR3 loop reads CASNPGTGGVYEQYF. CDR3 DNA sequence: TGTGCCAGCAACCCCGGGACAGGGGGCGTCTACGAGCAGTACTTC.

The gene calls are TRBV4-1 and TRBJ2-1; D might be TRBD2 (6 bases). CDR1 is MGHRA, CDR2 YSYEKL, per germline. Trimming removed 0 bases at V and 5 bases at J, with 14 bases between. This CDR3 region has 16 residues. Written as DNA, the CDR3 is TGCGCCAGCAGCCAAGATCAGGCGGGACGCCACAATGAGCAGTTCTTC. Translation gives CASSQDQAGRHNEQFF.

In its sample, this clone was seen a few times. The gene calls are TRBV4-1 and TRBJ1-1; no definite D call. Trimming took off 1 base at V and 1 base at J, with 10 bases between the two ends. This CDR3 has 15 amino acids. Germline V gene sequence: CDR1 MGHRA, CDR2 YSYEKL. CDR3 in DNA: TGCGCCAGCAGCCAAGCGTCAGGCCCGAACACTGAAGCTTTCTTT. It codes for CASSQASGPNTEAFF.